The TCR beta chain under discussion was sequenced for a study of OX40 agonist ivuxolimab in advanced cancers. In terms of the full investigation: Ivuxolimab was a fully human IgG2 agonistic monoclonal antibody targeting the costimulatory receptor OX40 (CD134). Partial responses occurred in three dose-escalation patients: two with cutaneous melanoma and one with hepatocellular carcinoma. Intravenous ivuxolimab was administered to patients every 2 weeks at six dose levels: 0.01, 0.1, 0.3, 1.5, 3 and 10 mg/kg. Patients were allowed to have had prior anti-PD-1, anti-PD-L1 or anti-CTLA-4 therapy, and around two fifths of the dose-escalation patients had been treated with checkpoint inhibitors. Peripheral TCRbeta sequencing was intended to test whether TCR sequence diversity was altered and clonal T-cell expansion was caused by ivuxolimab. Of the approximately 53 patients in dose escalation, 19 had hepatocellular carcinoma, approximately 15 had melanoma, 9 had renal cell carcinoma and 9 had head and neck cancer. A male proportion of about 79% and a mean age of 60 years, ranging from about 23 to 90, were recorded for the dose-escalation cohort. The paper reports the monotherapy dose-escalation portion (N of about 50 patients) of the phase I ivuxolimab trial. The investigation overall reported the following: Clonal expansion of both CD4+ and CD8+ blood T cells was observed from baseline to week 6 at doses 0.1 to 3.0 mg/kg. Low levels of normalized T-cell clonal expansion were also seen in some patients who did not respond. After ivuxolimab, CD8+ T cells had more expanded clones than CD4+ T cells on average. In partial responders in the 0.1-3.0 mg/kg groups, normalized peripheral clonal expansion was found to be among the lowest, especially among CD8+ T cells. Which antigens the clonally expanded peripheral T cells were specific for was not determined.

The CDR3 runs 13 residues from the cysteine to the phenylalanine. The retained sequence is limited to the CDR3, 39 bases, with the frame set at the first base. The junction carries 8 bases between V and J, which are trimmed by 4 bases and 2 bases respectively. The CDR1 and CDR2 encoded by the germline V gene (reference sequence) are SEHNR and FQNEAQ. On this clone: The antigen it binds to is not known. No clone much larger than this one lies a single base away; base qualities are absent.

To sequence the TCRbeta CDR3 region, genomic DNA was isolated from the sorted cells. The immunoSEQ Assay was used to sequence the TCRbeta CDR3 regions. Held by TCRdb, this immuneACCESS table contains in-frame sequences only and omits some clones. Under half of the omission traces to an unresolved V gene where checked; the cause of the rest is unknown. Recorded for this sample are more than 65,000 clones; roughly 90% of them occurred a single time. The ten largest clones take up about 8.6% of the sample. The trial excluded patients who had a history of autoimmune disease or were on systemic immunosuppression. In every dose cohort, peripheral blood was drawn for TCR sequencing at baseline, cycle 4 day 1, and cycle 7 day 1. The samples were drawn from a first-in-human, open-label, multicenter phase I dose-escalation trial of ivuxolimab. Adults with locally advanced or metastatic melanoma, renal cell carcinoma, hepatocellular carcinoma or head and neck squamous cell carcinoma were enrolled in the trial. Before TCR sequencing, CD4+ T cells and CD8+ T cells were sorted from peripheral blood as separate populations.

The chain was built from TRBV7-9 and TRBJ2-5, with the D call tentatively TRBD1 or TRBD2, each fitting 5 bases. Sequencing used CD4+ or CD8+ T cells sorted from blood, obtained in a trial of the OX40 agonist ivuxolimab. The receptor comes from an adult with an advanced solid tumor such as melanoma, head and neck, liver or kidney cancer. DNA sequence: TGTGCCAGCAGCTGGGGACCGCAAGAGACCCAGTACTTC. Its protein product is CASSWGPQETQYF.